These 26 T cell receptor beta chains originate from one sample sequenced in a study of blood T cell repertoires in COVID-19. Using immunoSEQ multiplex PCR, the repertoire was profiled, and TCRdb retains in-frame clones only, with some absent. This sample has about 120,000 clones, with about 70% found just once. The sequenced sample was peripheral blood. The origin of the receptors is a man in his 60s with acute or convalescent COVID-19.

The gene calls are TRBV29-1 and TRBJ1-2; D possibly corresponds to TRBD1 (6 bases). V shed 8 bases and J shed 0 bases, with 10 bases lying between them. CDR3 length equals 12 residues. Germline V gene data show CDR1 as SQVTM and CDR2 as ANQGSEA. The CDR3: CSTDSSNYGYTF. Written as DNA, the CDR3 is TGCAGCACGGACAGCTCTAACTATGGCTACACCTTC.

The chain is built from TRBV24-1 and TRBJ2-3; 11 bases agree with TRBD1. The V and J ends lost 4 bases and 6 bases, in that order; junction bases with no gene match: 11. This CDR3 has 17 amino acids. Germline values: CDR1 KGHDR, CDR2 SFDVKD. The CDR3 nucleotides are TGTGCCACCAGTGACCCTCGGACAGGGGGCGGGGGGGATACGCAGTATTTT. It codes for CATSDPRTGGGGDTQYF.

The V and J genes are TRBV11-2 and TRBJ2-3; TRBD2 agrees at 11 bases. Trimming took 1 base from V and 1 from J; bases not matched to a gene: 1. Germline CDR1 SGHAT, CDR2 FQNNGV. CDR3 length equals 16 residues. DNA of the CDR3: TGTGCCAGCAGCTTAGGGGGACTAGCGGGCACAGATACGCAGTATTTT. This encodes CASSLGGLAGTDTQYF.

This chain uses TRBV3-1 (or the pseudogene TRBV3-2) with TRBJ2-1; 8 nucleotides line up with TRBD2. The CDR3 runs to 17 residues. Germline CDR1 LGHDT, CDR2 YNNKEL (reference sequence). The J segment lost 8 bases and the V segment lost 0 bases, leaving 12 bases of the junction unmatched. The CDR3 reads CASSQDGHGRGNDEQFF. The CDR3 bases are TGTGCCAGCAGCCAAGATGGTCACGGGAGGGGAAACGATGAGCAGTTCTTC.

The CDR3 sequence is CAISEGNEKLFF. The CDR3 region has the DNA TGTGCCATCTCTGAGGGTAATGAAAAACTGTTTTTT. The chain recombines TRBV10-3 with TRBJ1-4; D is ambiguous. Trimming left V 8 bases short and J 4 bases short, with 8 bases between. The CDR3 sequence is 12 residues long. Per germline, CDR1 ENHRY and CDR2 SYGVKD.

This clone occurred a few times. This chain connects TRBV2 to TRBJ2-3; TRBD2 matches 8 bases. Germline V gives CDR1 SNHLY, CDR2 FYNNEI. The CDR3 runs 17 residues. V lost 4 bases and J lost 5; bases outside the gene matches: 14. The CDR3 spells CASSVSTTRGAGDTQYF. DNA of the CDR3: TGTGCCAGCAGTGTATCCACCACGCGGGGGGCGGGAGATACGCAGTATTTT.

The rearrangement joins TRBV11-2 to TRBJ2-1, with D tentatively TRBD2 (5 bases). CDR1 is SGHAT, CDR2 FQNNGV, per germline. The length of the CDR3 is 15 residues. The V end was cut by 3 bases, the J end by 5 bases, with 14 bases between. As DNA, the CDR3 is TGTGCCAGCAGCTTGGCCCTGGGGAGAGACAATGAGCAGTTCTTC. It codes for CASSLALGRDNEQFF.

The chain is built from TRBV11-2 and TRBJ1-2; a weak D match, TRBD1 (5 bases). Germline CDR1 SGHAT, CDR2 FQNNGV. The V end lost 4 bases, the J end lost 5 bases, and 14 bases lay between the germline ends. This CDR3 has 14 residues. Here the CDR3 DNA reads TGTGCCAGCAGCTCCCAGGGATTGTGGTATGGCTACACCTTC. Translation gives CASSSQGLWYGYTF.

The rearrangement joins TRBV30 to TRBJ1-1; perhaps TRBD1 as D (6 bases). Germline V gene sequence: CDR1 GTSNPN, CDR2 SVGIG (reference sequence). V gave up 3 bases and J gave up 1 base, with 9 bases separating them. This CDR3 has 13 amino acids. Written as DNA, the CDR3 is TGTGCCTGGAGAACAGGGCCGAACACTGAAGCTTTCTTT. This codes for CAWRTGPNTEAFF.

This chain connects TRBV11-2 to TRBJ2-2; no firm D call. Germline V CDR1 and CDR2: SGHAT, FQNNGV. The CDR3 runs 11 residues. V lost 5 bases to trimming and J lost 8 bases, with 6 bases between them. The CDR3 here is CASSLFGELFF. In nucleotides, the CDR3 is TGTGCCAGCAGCCTTTTTGGGGAGCTGTTTTTT.

This clone was seen a handful of times. This chain links TRBV15 with TRBJ2-7; possible D gene TRBD1, 5 bases. CDR1 is LNHNV, CDR2 YYDKDF, per germline (reference sequence). The CDR3 extends over 17 amino acids. V was shortened by 1 base and J by 2 bases, with 18 bases between the two germline ends. The chain's CDR3 is CATSRGLQGTSTYEQYF. The CDR3 coding sequence is TGTGCCACCAGCAGAGGGCTCCAGGGCACAAGTACCTACGAGCAGTACTTC.

V and J are TRBV2 and TRBJ1-6, with 7 bases fitting TRBD1. The ends lost 5 bases at V and 15 bases at J; junction bases unmatched: 7. Looked up from germline, CDR1 is SNHLY and CDR2 is FYNNEI. This CDR3 has 12 amino acids. The CDR3 loop reads CASSTGAGLLHF. For the CDR3, the DNA is TGTGCCAGCAGTACAGGGGCGGGGCTCCTCCACTTT. Drawing the rest from reference TRBV2 and TRBJ1-6, the complete variable domain is EPEVTQTPSHQVTQMGQEVILRCVPISNHLYFYWYRQILGQKVEFLVSFYNNEISEKSEIFDDQFSVERPDGSNFTLKIRSTKLEDSAMYFCASSTGAGLLHFGNGTRLTVT.

This clone appeared once. The rearrangement uses TRBV7-2 and TRBJ2-3; a possible D gene is TRBD2 (7 bases). Trimming removed 8 bases at V and 8 bases at J, with 17 bases between. Germline lookup yields CDR1 SGHTA and CDR2 FQGNSA. The CDR3 consists of 13 residues. CDR3: CASAFGGLTTQYF. The DNA for the CDR3 is TGTGCCAGCGCATTCGGGGGGCTTACTACGCAGTATTTT.

The J gene is TRBJ2-1, the V gene TRBV27; 7 bases are a match to TRBD2. The CDR3 is 12 amino acids. Germline trimming cut 4 bases from V and 9 bases from J; bases unmatched to any gene: 3. Germline-derived CDR1 and CDR2 are MNHEY and SMNVEV (reference sequence). The CDR3 nucleotides read TGTGCCAGCAGTTGGGGCGGGGGTGAGCAGTTCTTC. This translates into CASSWGGGEQFF.

This sequence joins TRBV28 and TRBJ2-5; D possibly corresponds to TRBD1 (5 bases). This CDR3 has 13 residues. With 5 bases removed from V and 1 base from J, the gap between germline ends came to 8 bases. Germline assignment: CDR1 MDHEN and CDR2 SYDVKM. The CDR3 bases are TGTGCCAGCAGTAGACAGCTCCAAGAGACCCAGTACTTC. Residues: CASSRQLQETQYF.

The chain carries TRBV5-1 and TRBJ2-3; no reliable D call. The CDR3 has 14 residues. V gave up 0 bases and J gave up 4 bases, with 9 bases separating them. Looked up from germline, CDR1 is SGHRS and CDR2 is YFSETQ. In DNA form, the CDR3 reads TGCGCCAGCAGCTTGGGTACAGTTCCAGATACGCAGTATTTT. Amino acid sequence: CASSLGTVPDTQYF. Full variable domain (missing parts from reference TRBV5-1 and TRBJ2-3): KAGVTQTPRYLIKTRGQQVTLSCSPISGHRSVSWYQQTPGQGLQFLFEYFSETQRNKGNFPGRFSGRQFSNSRSEMNVSTLELGDSALYLCASSLGTVPDTQYFGPGTRLTVL.

V usage is TRBV14 and J usage is TRBJ1-2; weak D call: TRBD1 (5 bases). V was pared by 2 bases and J by 4 bases, with 8 bases between. This CDR3 is built from 13 residues. CDR1 and CDR2 from the germline V gene are SGHDN and FVKESK. In DNA, the CDR3 is TGTGCCAGCAGCCAATCGGGGGGCTATGGCTACACCTTC. This translates into CASSQSGGYGYTF.

The chain joins TRBV7-2 to TRBJ1-5; 8 bases match TRBD1. Germline assignment: CDR1 SGHTA and CDR2 FQGNSA. The J segment lost 4 bases and the V segment lost 6 bases, leaving 8 bases of the junction unmatched. The CDR3 length is 15 residues. CDR3 sequence reads: CASSRTGFGNQPQHF. The CDR3, as DNA: TGTGCCAGCAGTAGGACAGGGTTTGGGAATCAGCCCCAGCATTTT.

The V gene is TRBV24-1, the J gene TRBJ2-1; 12 bases agree with TRBD2. Germline trimming cut 3 bases from V and 4 bases from J; bases unmatched to any gene: 9. The CDR3 contains 18 residues. Looked up from germline, CDR1 is KGHDR and CDR2 is SFDVKD. Written as DNA, the CDR3 is TGTGCCACCAGTGATAAGCCCGGACTAGCGGGAAATTACAATGAGCAGTTCTTC. Translated, it gives CATSDKPGLAGNYNEQFF.

The chain uses TRBV27 and TRBJ2-2; 8 bases match TRBD2. Trimming removed 0 bases from V and 6 bases from J; junction bases left unmatched: 6. CDR1 and CDR2 from the germline V gene are MNHEY and SMNVEV (reference sequence). The CDR3 has 16 amino acids. CDR3 sequence (DNA): TGTGCCAGCAGTTTATCATTCCGCGGGGGGCCCGGGGAGCTGTTTTTT. Residues: CASSLSFRGGPGELFF.

This CDR3 reads CASSVSGSNTQYF. In DNA form, the CDR3 reads TGTGCCAGCAGCGTATCCGGGAGTAATACGCAGTATTTT. The V gene is TRBV9, the J gene TRBJ2-3; D possibly corresponds to TRBD2 (6 bases). V was clipped by 1 base and J by 7 bases, with 10 bases between them. There are 13 residues in the CDR3. Germline CDR1 and CDR2: SGDLS and YYNGEE.

This chain connects TRBV5-4 to TRBJ2-5; a possible D gene is TRBD1 (6 bases). Germline loops: CDR1 SGHNT, CDR2 YYREEE (reference sequence). Trimming took off 4 bases at V and 3 bases at J, with 13 bases between the two ends. The CDR3 has 14 residues. The CDR3 loop reads CASSLSRTEETQYF. CDR3 coding DNA: TGTGCCAGCAGCCTCTCTAGGACAGAAGAGACCCAGTACTTC.

The rearrangement uses TRBV21-1 and TRBJ1-5; the table's D gene call, TRBD1, was not cross checked with the DNA. TRBV21-1 is listed as a pseudogene. The CDR3 covers 17 residues. CDR3 in amino acids: CASSKPSVGAKNQPQHF. The CDR3 region has the DNA TGTGCCAGCAGCAAGCCGAGTGTAGGGGCTAAAAATCAGCCCCAGCATTTT.

The chain couples TRBV27 to TRBJ2-3; D gene uncertain. Germline CDR1 reads MNHEY; CDR2 reads SMNVEV (reference sequence). V was cut by 3 bases and J by 1 base, with 8 bases left in between. The CDR3 is 14 residues long. The CDR3 loop reads CASSFDQGTDTQYF. As DNA, the CDR3 is TGTGCCAGCAGTTTTGATCAGGGCACAGATACGCAGTATTTT.

The chain combines TRBV21-1 with TRBJ1-5; the table's D gene call, TRBD1, was not cross checked with the DNA. TRBV21-1 is designated a pseudogene. The CDR3 covers 18 residues. The DNA for the CDR3 is TGTGCCAGCAGCAAAGTGGGGACAGGCCTAAAGGGTAATCAGCCCCAGCATTTT. It encodes CASSKVGTGLKGNQPQHF.

This clone appeared a few times. The junction departs from the called germline gene at one end, perhaps through a read error. The chain has TRBV5-6 and TRBJ1-2; possible D gene TRBD1, 6 bases. The CDR3 totals 14 residues. Germline V gene data show CDR1 as SGHDT and CDR2 as YYEEEE. This CDR3 is CASRLAGAGYGYTF. CDR3 in DNA: TGTGCCAGCAGATTGGCAGGGGCGGGCTATGGCTACACCTTC.